This TCR beta chain was identified in a study of cytomegalovirus exposure and HLA in healthy donors. Primers included in the PCR were 60 Vbeta and 13 Jbeta primers. The assay was immunoSEQ multiplex PCR, and TCRdb's table has in-frame clones only and misses some. The sample shows hundreds of thousands of clones, around two thirds of them seen only once. This clone was observed a few times. This CDR3 is built from 15 residues. Germline loops: CDR1 SEHNR, CDR2 FQNEAQ (reference sequence). V lost 2 bases and J lost 2; bases outside the gene matches: 6. J is TRBJ2-7 and V is TRBV7-9; 7 positions agree with TRBD2. The material sequenced was PBMCs. The TCR originated in a female donor in good health and CMV-seronegative. The CDR3 loop is CASSLFMGGTYEQYF. The CDR3 DNA reads as TGTGCCAGCAGCTTATTTATGGGAGGGACCTACGAGCAGTACTTC.